This TCR beta chain was profiled in a study of blood T cell repertoires in COVID-19. Authors' processing steps: Amplified reference gene primers provided the basis for estimating nucleated cell counts. Profiling relied on immunoSEQ multiplex PCR, and the TCRdb table lists in-frame clones only, not all of them. That table furnishes V, J and clone size, whereas the DNA furnished D and trimming. The sample holds approximately 330,000 clones; approximately 86% are singletons and the top ten take approximately 10%. The V gene end was trimmed by 5 bases and the J gene end by 9 bases; junction bases not matched to a gene: 15. Per germline, CDR1 SGHTA and CDR2 FQGNSA. This CDR3 contains 16 residues.

The rearrangement uses TRBV7-2 and TRBJ2-1; the match to TRBD2 covers 8 bases. This TCR was sampled from a man aged 30 to 45 with COVID-19, enrolled during active disease. The sequenced sample was peripheral blood. The CDR3 nucleotides are TGTGCCAGCAGCCCGACGCGACCGGGACTAGACGGTGAGCAGTTCTTC. Translating it yields CASSPTRPGLDGEQFF.